The clone carrying this TCR beta chain was counted a single time. As yet, its antigen is unknown. With 60 Vbeta and 13 Jbeta primers, the PCR was carried out. Profiling relied on immunoSEQ multiplex PCR, and the TCRdb table lists in-frame clones only, not all of them. The table has some 150,000 clones, about 80% seen once; the top ten hold roughly 1.3%. V was pared by 5 bases and J by 6 bases, with 11 bases of the junction left unmatched. This CDR3 comprises 16 residues. Germline V gives CDR1 MDHEN, CDR2 SYDVKM. The data were obtained in a study of cytomegalovirus exposure and HLA in healthy donors. Nominally healthy donors provided the samples, though records likely missed some immune exposures. Study-level findings and limits: One cluster of highly shared sequence variants probably arose as a sequencing artifact. Presence/absence analyses assumed roughly uniform sequencing depth across donors. Reports credit the classifier with highly specific, highly sensitive diagnosis of cytomegalovirus status.

The clonotype was recovered from a woman aged 45-59 years in good health and CMV-seronegative. The chain is built from TRBV28 and TRBJ1-5, with 9 positions matching TRBD1. The sequenced material came from PBMCs. This chain's CDR3 is CASSLGQGIVSQPQHF. CDR3 in DNA: TGTGCCAGCAGTCTAGGACAGGGGATCGTTTCTCAGCCCCAGCATTTT.